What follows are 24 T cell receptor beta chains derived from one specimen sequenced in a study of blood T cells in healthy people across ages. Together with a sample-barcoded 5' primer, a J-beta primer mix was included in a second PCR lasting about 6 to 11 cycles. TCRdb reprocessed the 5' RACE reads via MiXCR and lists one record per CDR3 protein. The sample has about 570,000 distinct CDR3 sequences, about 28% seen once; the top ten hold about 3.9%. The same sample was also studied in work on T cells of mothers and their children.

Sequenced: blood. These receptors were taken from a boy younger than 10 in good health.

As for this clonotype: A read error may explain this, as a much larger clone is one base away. CDR3 protein: CSVEGLINTGALFF. Here the CDR3 DNA reads TGCAGCGTTGAAGGGCTGATTAACACCGGGGCGCTGTTTTTT. The V and J genes are TRBV29-1 and TRBJ2-2; either TRBD1 or TRBD2 may supply D (5 bases each). The CDR3 is made up of 14 amino acids. Germline lookup yields CDR1 SQVTM and CDR2 ANQGSEA.

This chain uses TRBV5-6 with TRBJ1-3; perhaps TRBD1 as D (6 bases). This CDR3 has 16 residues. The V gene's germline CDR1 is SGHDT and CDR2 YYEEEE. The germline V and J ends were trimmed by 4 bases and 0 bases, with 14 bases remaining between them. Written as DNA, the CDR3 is TGTGCCAGCAGCCCAGTTGGGGACAACTCTGGAAACACCATATATTTT. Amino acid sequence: CASSPVGDNSGNTIYF.

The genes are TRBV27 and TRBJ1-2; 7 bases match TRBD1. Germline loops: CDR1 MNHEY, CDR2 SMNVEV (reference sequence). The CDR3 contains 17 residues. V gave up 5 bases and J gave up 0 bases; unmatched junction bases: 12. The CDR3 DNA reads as TGTGCCAGCAGTCCTCGACAGGGTTGGGGCACTAACTATGGCTACACCTTC. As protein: CASSPRQGWGTNYGYTF.

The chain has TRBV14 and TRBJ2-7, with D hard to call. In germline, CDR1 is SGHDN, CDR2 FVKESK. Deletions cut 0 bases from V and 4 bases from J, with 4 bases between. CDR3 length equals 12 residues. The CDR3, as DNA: TGTGCCAGCAGCCAAGATTGGTACGAGCAGTACTTC. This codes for CASSQDWYEQYF.

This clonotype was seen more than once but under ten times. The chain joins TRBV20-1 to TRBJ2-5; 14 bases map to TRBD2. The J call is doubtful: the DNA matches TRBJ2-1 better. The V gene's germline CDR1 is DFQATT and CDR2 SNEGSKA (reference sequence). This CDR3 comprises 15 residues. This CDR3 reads CRGTSGRFIYNEQFF. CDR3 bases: TGCAGAGGGACTAGCGGGAGATTTATCTACAATGAGCAGTTCTTC.

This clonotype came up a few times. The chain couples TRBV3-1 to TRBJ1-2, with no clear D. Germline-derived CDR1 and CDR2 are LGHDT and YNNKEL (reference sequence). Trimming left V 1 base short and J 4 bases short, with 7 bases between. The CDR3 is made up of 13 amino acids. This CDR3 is CASSQVLGYGYTF. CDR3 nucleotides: TGTGCCAGCAGCCAAGTCCTTGGCTATGGCTACACCTTC.

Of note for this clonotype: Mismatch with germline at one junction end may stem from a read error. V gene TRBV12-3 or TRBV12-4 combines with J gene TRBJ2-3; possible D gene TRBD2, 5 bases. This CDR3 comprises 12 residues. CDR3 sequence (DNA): TGTGCCAGCAGTGGGAGTGCGGATACGCAATATTTT. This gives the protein CASSGSADTQYF.

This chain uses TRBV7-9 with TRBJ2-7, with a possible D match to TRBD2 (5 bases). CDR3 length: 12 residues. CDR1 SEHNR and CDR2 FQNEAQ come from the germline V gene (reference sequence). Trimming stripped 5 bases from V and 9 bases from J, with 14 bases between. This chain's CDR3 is CASSADFEGQYF. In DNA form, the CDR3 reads TGTGCCAGCAGCGCCGACTTCGAGGGGCAGTACTTC.

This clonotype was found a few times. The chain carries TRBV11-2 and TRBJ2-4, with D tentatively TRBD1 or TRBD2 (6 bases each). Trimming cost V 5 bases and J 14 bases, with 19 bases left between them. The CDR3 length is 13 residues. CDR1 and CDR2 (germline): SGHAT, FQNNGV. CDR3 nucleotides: TGTGCCAGCAGCCCTGAGGGGGGTGGTGGGAAGTACTTC. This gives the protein CASSPEGGGGKYF.

The CDR3 spells CASSLGGAGTEAFF. CDR3 DNA sequence: TGTGCCAGTAGCCTCGGGGGGGCGGGCACTGAAGCTTTCTTT. The chain combines TRBV19 with TRBJ1-1; weak D call: TRBD1 (6 bases). The germline V and J ends were trimmed by 6 bases and 4 bases, with 15 bases remaining between them. Germline CDR1 is LNHDA and CDR2 is SQIVND (reference sequence). This CDR3 comprises 14 residues.

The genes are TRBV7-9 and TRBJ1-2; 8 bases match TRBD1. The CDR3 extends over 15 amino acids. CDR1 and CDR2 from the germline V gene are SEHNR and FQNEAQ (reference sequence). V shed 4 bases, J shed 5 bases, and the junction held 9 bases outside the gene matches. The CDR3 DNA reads TGTGCCAGCAGCTCAGGACAGGGCCACCTTTATGGCTACACCTTC. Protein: CASSSGQGHLYGYTF.

Written as DNA, the CDR3 is TGTGCCAGCAGCAAAGCGATGGACAGGGCGAGTGAAAAACTGTTTTTT. Translating it yields CASSKAMDRASEKLFF. The chain carries TRBV21-1 and TRBJ1-4; the table's TRBD1 call for D was not verified on the DNA. TRBV21-1 is a pseudogene locus. This CDR3 contains 16 residues.

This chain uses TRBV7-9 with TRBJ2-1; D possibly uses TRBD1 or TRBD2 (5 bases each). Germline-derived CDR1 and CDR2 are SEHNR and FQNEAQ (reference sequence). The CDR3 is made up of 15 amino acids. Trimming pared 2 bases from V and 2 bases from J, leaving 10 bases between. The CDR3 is CASSLRDLPYNEQFF. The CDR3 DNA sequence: TGTGCCAGCAGCTTAAGGGACCTCCCCTACAATGAGCAGTTCTTC.

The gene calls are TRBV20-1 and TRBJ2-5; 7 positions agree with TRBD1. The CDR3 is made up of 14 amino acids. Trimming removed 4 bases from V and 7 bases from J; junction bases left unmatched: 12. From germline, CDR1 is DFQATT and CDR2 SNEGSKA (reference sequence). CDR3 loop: CSAKQQGRLGTQYF. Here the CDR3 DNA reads TGCAGTGCTAAACAACAGGGGCGTTTGGGGACCCAGTACTTC.

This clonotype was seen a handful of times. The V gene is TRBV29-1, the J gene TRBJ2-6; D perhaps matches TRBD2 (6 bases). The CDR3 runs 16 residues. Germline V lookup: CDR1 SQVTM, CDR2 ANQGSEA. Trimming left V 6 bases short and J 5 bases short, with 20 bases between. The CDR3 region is CSVAGTGDNRANVLTF. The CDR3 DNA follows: TGCAGCGTAGCAGGGACGGGAGATAATAGGGCCAACGTCCTGACTTTC.

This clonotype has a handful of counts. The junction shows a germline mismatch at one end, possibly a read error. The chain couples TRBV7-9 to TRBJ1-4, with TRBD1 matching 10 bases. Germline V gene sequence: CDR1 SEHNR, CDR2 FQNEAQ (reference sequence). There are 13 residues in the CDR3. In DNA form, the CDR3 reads TGTGCCAGCAGCTCCTCGGGGGACAGGGGAACCGAATTT. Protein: CASSSSGDRGTEF.

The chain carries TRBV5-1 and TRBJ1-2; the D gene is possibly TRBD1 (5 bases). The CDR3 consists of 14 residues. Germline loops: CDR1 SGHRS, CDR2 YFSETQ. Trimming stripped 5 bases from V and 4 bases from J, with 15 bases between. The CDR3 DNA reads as TGCGCCAGCAGGTCCCTCGTGGGGCTCTATGGCTACACCTTC. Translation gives CASRSLVGLYGYTF. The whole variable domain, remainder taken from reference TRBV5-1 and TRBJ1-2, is KAGVTQTPRYLIKTRGQQVTLSCSPISGHRSVSWYQQTPGQGLQFLFEYFSETQRNKGNFPGRFSGRQFSNSRSEMNVSTLELGDSALYLCASRSLVGLYGYTFGSGTRLTVV.

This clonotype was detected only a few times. CDR3 DNA sequence: TGCAGTGCCCCGGGACAGGGCAACTATGGCTACACCTTC. This encodes CSAPGQGNYGYTF. The genes are TRBV29-1 and TRBJ1-2; the match to TRBD1 covers 9 bases. CDR1 SQVTM and CDR2 ANQGSEA come from the germline V gene. The CDR3 is made up of 13 amino acids.

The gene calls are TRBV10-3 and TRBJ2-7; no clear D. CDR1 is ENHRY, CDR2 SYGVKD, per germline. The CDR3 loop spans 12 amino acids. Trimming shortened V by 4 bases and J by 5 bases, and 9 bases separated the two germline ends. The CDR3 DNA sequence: TGTGCCATCAGTGCGAGCCCCGACGAGCAGTACTTC. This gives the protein CAISASPDEQYF.

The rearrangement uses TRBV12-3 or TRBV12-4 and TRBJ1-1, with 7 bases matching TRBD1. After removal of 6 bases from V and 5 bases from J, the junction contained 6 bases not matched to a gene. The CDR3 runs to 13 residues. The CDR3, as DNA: TGTGCCAGCAGATCACAGGGGTGGACTGAAGCTTTCTTT. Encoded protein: CASRSQGWTEAFF.

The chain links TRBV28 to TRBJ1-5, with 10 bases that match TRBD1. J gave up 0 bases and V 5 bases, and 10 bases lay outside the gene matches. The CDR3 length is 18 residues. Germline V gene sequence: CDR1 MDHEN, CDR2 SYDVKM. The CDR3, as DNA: TGTGCCAGCAGTCACTTCAGGACAGGGGGTGATAGCAATCAGCCCCAGCATTTT. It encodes CASSHFRTGGDSNQPQHF.

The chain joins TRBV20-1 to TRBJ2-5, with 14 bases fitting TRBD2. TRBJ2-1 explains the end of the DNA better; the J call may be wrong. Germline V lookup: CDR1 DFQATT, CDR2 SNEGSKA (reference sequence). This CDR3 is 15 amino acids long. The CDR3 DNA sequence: TGCAGTGCAAGCCCCGGGACTAGCGGGGGCAATGAGCAGTTCTTC. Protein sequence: CSASPGTSGGNEQFF.

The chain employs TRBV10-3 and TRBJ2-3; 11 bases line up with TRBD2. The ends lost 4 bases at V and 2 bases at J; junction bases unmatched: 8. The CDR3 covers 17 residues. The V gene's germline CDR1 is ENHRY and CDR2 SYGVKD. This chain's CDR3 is CAISVGASGRTTDTQYF. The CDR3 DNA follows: TGTGCCATCAGTGTTGGCGCTAGCGGGAGGACCACAGATACGCAGTATTTT.

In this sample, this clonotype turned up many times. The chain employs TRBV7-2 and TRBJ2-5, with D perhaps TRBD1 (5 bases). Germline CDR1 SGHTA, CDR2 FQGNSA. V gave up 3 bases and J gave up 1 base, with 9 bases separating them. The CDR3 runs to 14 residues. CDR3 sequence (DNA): TGTGCCAGCAGCTTGAGGACACTCCAAGAGACCCAGTACTTC. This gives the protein CASSLRTLQETQYF.